This is a list of T cell receptor beta chains from one sample in a study of technical replicates of blood from several donors. Profiling relied on immunoSEQ multiplex PCR, and the TCRdb table lists in-frame clones only, not all of them. The sample records almost 70,000 clones, approximately 88% being singletons. Sample: PBMCs. These receptors all come from a human donor in good health. Some clones in this sample may be carry-over from other donors' samples. The CDR3 runs from the conserved cysteine through the conserved F or W. A D gene is named only where the DNA matches it firmly.

TRBJ2-7 | TRBV6-6 | TRBD1 | CASSYPGQTSYEQYF | TGTGCCAGCAGTTACCCGGGACAGACCTCCTACGAGCAGTACTTC
TRBJ1-6 | TRBV11-2 | TRBD1 | CASSLEPGGWNSPLHF | TGTGCCAGCAGCTTAGAGCCAGGGGGTTGGAATTCACCCCTCCACTTT
TRBJ2-5 | TRBV5-1 | NA | CASSFGEETQYF | TGCGCCAGCAGCTTCGGGGAAGAGACCCAGTACTTC
TRBJ1-3 | TRBV6-5 | NA | CAVSDGHSGNTIYF | TGTGCCGTCTCGGATGGACACTCTGGAAACACCATATATTTT
TRBJ1-2 | TRBV27 | NA | CASSYAGPSSGYTF | TGTGCCAGCAGTTACGCGGGGCCCTCGAGTGGCTACACCTTC
TRBJ2-3 | TRBV7-8 | NA | CAYLVRYTDTQYF | TGTGCCTACCTAGTTCGGTACACAGATACGCAGTATTTT
TRBJ2-7 | TRBV2 | NA | CASRALKSEQYF | TGTGCCAGCAGGGCACTAAAGAGCGAGCAGTACTTC
TRBJ2-1 | TRBV4-1 | TRBD2 | CASSPFGTSGRAGIYEQFF | TGCGCCAGCAGCCCTTTCGGGACTAGCGGGAGGGCCGGTATATATGAGCAGTTCTTC
TRBJ2-3 | TRBV6-1 | NA | CAGAQGTDTQYF | TGTGCCGGGGCACAGGGAACAGATACGCAGTATTTT
TRBJ1-2 | TRBV6-5 | NA | CASSPQENYGYTF | TGTGCCAGCAGTCCACAGGAGAACTATGGCTACACCTTC